The clone carrying this T cell receptor (beta chain) was picked up many times. V was cut by 3 bases and J by 5 bases, with 11 bases left in between. Germline assignment: CDR1 MNHEY and CDR2 SMNVEV (reference sequence). This CDR3 has 14 residues. TCRdb fed the RT-PCR reads into MiXCR, producing one record per CDR3 protein. This table holds around 700,000 distinct CDR3 sequences, 11% to 15% found once. This clonotype was obtained from a female donor in good health, serving as a healthy control. Input material: memory CD4+ T cells from blood. This sequence joins TRBV27 and TRBJ2-4; D remains unclear. CDR3 DNA: TGTGCCAGCAGTTTCAACTCATTCCAAAACATTCAGTACTTC. Translation gives CASSFNSFQNIQYF.